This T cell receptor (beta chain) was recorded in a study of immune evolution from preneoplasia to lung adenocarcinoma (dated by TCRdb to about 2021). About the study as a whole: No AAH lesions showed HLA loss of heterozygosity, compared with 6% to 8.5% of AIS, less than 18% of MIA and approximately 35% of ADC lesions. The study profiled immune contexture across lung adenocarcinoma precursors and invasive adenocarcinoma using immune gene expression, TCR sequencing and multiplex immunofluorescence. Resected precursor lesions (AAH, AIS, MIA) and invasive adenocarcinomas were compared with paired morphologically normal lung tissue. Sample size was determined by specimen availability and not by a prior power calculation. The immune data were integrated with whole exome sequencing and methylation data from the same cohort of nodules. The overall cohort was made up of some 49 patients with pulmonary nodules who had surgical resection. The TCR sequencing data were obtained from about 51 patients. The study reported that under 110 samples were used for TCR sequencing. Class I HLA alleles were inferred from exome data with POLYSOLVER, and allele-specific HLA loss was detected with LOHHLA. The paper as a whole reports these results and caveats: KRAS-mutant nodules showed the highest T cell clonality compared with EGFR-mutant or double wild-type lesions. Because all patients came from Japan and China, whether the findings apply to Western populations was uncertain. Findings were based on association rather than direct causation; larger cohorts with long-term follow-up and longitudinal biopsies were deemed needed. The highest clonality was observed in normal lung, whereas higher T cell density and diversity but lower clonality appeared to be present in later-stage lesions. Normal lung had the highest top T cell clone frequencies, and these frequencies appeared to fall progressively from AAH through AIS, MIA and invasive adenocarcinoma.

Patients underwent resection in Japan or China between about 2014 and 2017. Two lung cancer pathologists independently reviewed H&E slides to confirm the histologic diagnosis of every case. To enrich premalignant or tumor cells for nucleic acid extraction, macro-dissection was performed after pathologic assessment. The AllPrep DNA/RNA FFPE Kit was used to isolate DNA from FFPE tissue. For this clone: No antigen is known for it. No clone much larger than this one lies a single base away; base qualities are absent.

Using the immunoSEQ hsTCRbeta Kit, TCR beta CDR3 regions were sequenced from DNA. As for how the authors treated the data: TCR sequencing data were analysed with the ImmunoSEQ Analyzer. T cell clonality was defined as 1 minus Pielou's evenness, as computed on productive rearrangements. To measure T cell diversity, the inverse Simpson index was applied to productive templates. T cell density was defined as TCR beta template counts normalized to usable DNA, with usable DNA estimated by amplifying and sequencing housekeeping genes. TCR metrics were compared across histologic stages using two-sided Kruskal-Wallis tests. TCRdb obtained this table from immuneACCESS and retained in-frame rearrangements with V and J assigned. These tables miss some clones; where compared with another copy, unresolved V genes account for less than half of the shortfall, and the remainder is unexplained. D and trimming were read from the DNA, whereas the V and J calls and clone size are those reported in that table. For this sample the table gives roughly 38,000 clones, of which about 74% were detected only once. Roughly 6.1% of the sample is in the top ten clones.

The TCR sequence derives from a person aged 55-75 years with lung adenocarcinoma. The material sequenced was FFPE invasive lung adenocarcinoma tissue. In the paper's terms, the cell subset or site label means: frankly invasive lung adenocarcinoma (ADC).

Here the CDR3 is given as CAISVLGGNQPQHF. The bases read TGTGCCATCAGTGTTTTGGGGGGCAATCAGCCCCAGCATTTT. The sequence links TRBV10-3 to TRBJ1-5; TRBD1 is perhaps the D gene, given 5 matching bases. The CDR3 runs 14 amino acids, cysteine and phenylalanine included. Only the CDR3 part of the read is kept: 42 bases, read in frame from the first base. CDR1 ENHRY and CDR2 SYGVKD are derived from the germline V gene. Trimming at the junction amounts to 4 bases on V and 2 bases on J, and the germline ends lie 9 bases apart.